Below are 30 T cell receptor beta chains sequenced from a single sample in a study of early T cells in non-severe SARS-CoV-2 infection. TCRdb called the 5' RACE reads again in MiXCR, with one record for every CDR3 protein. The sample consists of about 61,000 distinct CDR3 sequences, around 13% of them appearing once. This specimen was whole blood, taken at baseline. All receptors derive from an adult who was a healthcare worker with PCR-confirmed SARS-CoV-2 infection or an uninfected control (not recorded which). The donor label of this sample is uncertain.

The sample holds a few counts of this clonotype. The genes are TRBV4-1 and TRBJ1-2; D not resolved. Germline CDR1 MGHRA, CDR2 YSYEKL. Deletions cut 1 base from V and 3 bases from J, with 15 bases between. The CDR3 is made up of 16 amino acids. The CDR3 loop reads CASSQAPRGEDYGYTF. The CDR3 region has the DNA TGCGCCAGCAGCCAAGCGCCCCGGGGTGAGGACTATGGCTACACCTTC.

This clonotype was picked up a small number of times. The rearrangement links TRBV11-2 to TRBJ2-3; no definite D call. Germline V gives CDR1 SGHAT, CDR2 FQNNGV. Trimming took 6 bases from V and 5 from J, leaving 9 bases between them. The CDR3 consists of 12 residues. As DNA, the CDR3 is TGTGCCAGCAGTTACCGCGGAGATACGCAGTATTTT. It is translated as CASSYRGDTQYF.

This CDR3 is CASSHLREQFF. In nucleotides, the CDR3 is TGTGCCAGCAGCCACTTGAGGGAGCAGTTCTTC. The V call is TRBV3-1, the J call TRBJ2-1; D ambiguous. The CDR3 is 11 residues long. Germline CDR1 is LGHDT and CDR2 is YNNKEL (reference sequence). V was cut by 3 bases and J by 10 bases, with 7 bases left in between.

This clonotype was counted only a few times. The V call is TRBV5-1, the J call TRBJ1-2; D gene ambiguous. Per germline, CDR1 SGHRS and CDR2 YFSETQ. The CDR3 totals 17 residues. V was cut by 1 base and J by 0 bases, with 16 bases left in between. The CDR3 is CASSLSRVTEANYGYTF. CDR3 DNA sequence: TGCGCCAGCAGCTTGTCTCGAGTTACGGAGGCTAACTATGGCTACACCTTC.

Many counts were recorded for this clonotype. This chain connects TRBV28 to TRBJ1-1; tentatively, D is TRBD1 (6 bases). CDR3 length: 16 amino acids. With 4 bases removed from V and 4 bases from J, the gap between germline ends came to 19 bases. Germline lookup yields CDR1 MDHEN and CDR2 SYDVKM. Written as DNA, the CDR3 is TGTGCCAGCAGTTCCAGGGGAAGATCATTTAGCACTGAAGCTTTCTTT. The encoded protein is CASSSRGRSFSTEAFF.

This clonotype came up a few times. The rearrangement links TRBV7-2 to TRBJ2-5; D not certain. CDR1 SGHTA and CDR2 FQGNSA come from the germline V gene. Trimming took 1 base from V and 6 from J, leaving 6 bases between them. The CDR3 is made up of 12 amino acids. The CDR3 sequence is CASSLGAQTQYF. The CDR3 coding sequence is TGTGCCAGCAGCTTAGGTGCGCAGACCCAGTACTTC.

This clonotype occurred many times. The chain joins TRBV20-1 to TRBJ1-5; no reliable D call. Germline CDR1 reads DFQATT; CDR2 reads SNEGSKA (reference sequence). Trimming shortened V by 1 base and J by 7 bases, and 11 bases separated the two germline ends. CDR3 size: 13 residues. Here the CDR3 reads CSARAQLGQPQHF. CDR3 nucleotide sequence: TGCAGTGCTAGAGCCCAACTTGGCCAGCCCCAGCATTTT.

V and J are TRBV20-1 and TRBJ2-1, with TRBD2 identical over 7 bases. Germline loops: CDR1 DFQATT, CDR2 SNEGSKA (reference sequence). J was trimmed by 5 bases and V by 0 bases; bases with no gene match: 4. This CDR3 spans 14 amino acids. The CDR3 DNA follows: TGCAGTGCTAGAGATCAGCGGGATAACAATGAGCAGTTCTTC. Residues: CSARDQRDNNEQFF.

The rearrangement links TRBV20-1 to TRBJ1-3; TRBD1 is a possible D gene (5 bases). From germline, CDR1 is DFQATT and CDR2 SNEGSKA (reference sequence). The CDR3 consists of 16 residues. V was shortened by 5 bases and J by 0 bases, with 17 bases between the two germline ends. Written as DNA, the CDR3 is TGCAGTGCTGTATTTCCGGGGCTCATCTCTGGAAACACCATATATTTT. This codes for CSAVFPGLISGNTIYF.

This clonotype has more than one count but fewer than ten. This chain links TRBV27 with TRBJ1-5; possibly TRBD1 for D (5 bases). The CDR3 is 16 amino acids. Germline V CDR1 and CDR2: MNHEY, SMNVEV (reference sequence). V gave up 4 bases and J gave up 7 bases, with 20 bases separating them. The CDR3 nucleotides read TGTGCCAGCAGTTGGGGCCCCCAGACGGGAAACCAGCCCCAGCATTTT. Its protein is CASSWGPQTGNQPQHF.

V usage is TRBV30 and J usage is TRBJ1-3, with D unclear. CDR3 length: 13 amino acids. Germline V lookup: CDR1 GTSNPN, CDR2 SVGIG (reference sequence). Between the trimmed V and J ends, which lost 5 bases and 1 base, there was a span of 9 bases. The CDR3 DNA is TGTGCCTGGCGGACCTTATCTGGAAACACCATATATTTT. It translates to CAWRTLSGNTIYF.

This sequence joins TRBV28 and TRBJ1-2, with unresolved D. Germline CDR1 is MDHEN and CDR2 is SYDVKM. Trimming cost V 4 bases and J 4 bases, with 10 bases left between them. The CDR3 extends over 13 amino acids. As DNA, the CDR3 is TGTGCCAGCAGTTCCAGACCAGTCTATGGCTACACCTTC. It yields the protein CASSSRPVYGYTF.

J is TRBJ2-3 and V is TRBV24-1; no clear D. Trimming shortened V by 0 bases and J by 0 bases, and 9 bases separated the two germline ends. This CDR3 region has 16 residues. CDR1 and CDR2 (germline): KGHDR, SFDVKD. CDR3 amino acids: CATSDLGDPSTDTQYF. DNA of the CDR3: TGTGCCACCAGTGATTTGGGAGACCCTAGCACAGATACGCAGTATTTT.

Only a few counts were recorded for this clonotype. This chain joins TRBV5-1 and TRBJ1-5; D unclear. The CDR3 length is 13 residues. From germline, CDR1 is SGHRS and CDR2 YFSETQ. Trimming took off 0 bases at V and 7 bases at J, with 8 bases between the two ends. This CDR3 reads CASSLGAGQPQHF. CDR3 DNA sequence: TGCGCCAGCAGCTTGGGGGCGGGGCAGCCCCAGCATTTT.

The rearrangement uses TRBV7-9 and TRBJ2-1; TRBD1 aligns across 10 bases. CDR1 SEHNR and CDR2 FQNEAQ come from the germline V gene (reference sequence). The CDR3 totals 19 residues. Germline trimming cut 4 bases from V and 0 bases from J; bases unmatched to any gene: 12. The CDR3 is CASSSGQGNIGLSYNEQFF. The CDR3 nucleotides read TGTGCCAGCAGCTCGGGACAGGGGAATATAGGCCTCTCCTACAATGAGCAGTTCTTC.

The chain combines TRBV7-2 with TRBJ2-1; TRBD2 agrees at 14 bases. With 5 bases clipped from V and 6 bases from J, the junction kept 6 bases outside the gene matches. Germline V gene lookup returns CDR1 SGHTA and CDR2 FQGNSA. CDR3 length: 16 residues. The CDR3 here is CASSPRLAGGPNEQFF. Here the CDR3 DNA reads TGTGCCAGCAGCCCGAGACTAGCGGGGGGGCCCAATGAGCAGTTCTTC.

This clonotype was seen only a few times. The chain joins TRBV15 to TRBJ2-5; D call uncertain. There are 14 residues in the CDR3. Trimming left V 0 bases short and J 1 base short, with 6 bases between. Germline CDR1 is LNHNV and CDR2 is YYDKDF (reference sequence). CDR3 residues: CATSRDNGQETQYF. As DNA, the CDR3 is TGTGCCACCAGCAGAGATAATGGCCAAGAGACCCAGTACTTC.

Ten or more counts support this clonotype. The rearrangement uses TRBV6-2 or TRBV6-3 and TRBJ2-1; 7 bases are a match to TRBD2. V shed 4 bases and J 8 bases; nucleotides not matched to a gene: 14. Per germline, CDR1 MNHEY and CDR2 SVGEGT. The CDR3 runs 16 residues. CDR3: CASSSGDLAGADEQFF. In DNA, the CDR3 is TGTGCCAGCAGTTCAGGAGATTTAGCGGGTGCGGATGAGCAGTTCTTC.

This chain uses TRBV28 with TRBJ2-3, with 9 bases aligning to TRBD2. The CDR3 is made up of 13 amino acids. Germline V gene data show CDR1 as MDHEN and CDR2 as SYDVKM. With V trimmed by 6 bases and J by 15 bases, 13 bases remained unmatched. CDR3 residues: CASRLSTGTSTYF. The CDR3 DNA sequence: TGTGCCAGCAGACTAAGTACCGGGACTAGCACATATTTT.

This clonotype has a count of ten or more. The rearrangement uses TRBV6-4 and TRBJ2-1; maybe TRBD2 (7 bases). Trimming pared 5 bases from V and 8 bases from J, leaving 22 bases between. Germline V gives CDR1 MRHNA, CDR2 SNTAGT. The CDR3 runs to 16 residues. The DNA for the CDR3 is TGTGCCAGCAGTTCGAGGGGGGGCGCAGGAATAGATGAGCAGTTCTTC. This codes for CASSSRGGAGIDEQFF.

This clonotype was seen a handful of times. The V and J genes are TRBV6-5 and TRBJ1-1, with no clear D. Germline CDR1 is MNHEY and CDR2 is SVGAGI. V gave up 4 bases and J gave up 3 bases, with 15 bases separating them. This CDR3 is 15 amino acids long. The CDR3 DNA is TGTGCCAGCAGTTTGGGTACAGTCGGGGACACTGAAGCTTTCTTT. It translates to CASSLGTVGDTEAFF.

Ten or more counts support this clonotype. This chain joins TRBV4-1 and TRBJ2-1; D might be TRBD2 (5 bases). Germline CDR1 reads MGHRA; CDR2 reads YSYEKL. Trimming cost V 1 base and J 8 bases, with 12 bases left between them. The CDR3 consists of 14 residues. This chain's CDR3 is CASSQAELGDEQFF. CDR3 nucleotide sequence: TGCGCCAGCAGCCAAGCAGAACTAGGTGATGAGCAGTTCTTC.

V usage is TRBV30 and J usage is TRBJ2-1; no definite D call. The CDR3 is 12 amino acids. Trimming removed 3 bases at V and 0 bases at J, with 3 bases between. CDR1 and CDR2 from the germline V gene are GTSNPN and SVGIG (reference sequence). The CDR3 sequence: CAWRSSYNEQFF. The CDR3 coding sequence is TGTGCCTGGAGAAGCTCCTACAATGAGCAGTTCTTC.

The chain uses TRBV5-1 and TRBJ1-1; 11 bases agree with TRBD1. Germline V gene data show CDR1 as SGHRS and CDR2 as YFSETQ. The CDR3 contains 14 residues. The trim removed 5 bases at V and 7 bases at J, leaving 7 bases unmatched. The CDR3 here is CASRTGQGASEAFF. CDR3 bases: TGCGCCAGCAGAACAGGACAGGGGGCCAGTGAAGCTTTCTTT.

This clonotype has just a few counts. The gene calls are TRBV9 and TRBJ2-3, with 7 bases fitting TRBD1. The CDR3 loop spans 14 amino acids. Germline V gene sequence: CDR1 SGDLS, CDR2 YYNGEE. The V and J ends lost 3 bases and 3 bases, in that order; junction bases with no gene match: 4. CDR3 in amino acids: CASSGQGSTDTQYF. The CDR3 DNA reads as TGTGCCAGCAGCGGACAGGGTAGTACAGATACGCAGTATTTT.

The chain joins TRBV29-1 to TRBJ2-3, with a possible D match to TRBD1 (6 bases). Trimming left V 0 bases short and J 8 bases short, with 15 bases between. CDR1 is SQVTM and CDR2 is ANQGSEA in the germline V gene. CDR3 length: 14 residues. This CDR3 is CSVEEQGARVTQYF. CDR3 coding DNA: TGCAGCGTTGAAGAACAGGGAGCCAGGGTTACGCAGTATTTT.

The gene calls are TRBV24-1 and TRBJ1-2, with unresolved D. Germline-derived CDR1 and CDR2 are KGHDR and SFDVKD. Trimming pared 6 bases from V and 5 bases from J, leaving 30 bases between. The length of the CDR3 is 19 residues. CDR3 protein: CATSFYFGQVAPGVYGYTF. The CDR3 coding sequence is TGTGCCACCAGTTTCTATTTCGGGCAGGTCGCGCCCGGAGTGTATGGCTACACCTTC.

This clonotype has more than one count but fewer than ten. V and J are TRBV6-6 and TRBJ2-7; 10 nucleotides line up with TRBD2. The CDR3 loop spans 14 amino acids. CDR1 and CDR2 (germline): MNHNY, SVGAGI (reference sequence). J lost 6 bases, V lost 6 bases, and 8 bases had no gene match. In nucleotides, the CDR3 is TGTGCCAGCAGAAACAAGCGGGGGGGCGGCGAGCAGTACGTC. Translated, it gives CASRNKRGGGEQYV.

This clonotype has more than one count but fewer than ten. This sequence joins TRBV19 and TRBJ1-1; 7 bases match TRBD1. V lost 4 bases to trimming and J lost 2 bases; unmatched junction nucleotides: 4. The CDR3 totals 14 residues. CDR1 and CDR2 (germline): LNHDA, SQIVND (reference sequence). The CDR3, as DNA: TGTGCCAGTAGTAATGACAGGGCAAACACTGAAGCTTTCTTT. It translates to CASSNDRANTEAFF. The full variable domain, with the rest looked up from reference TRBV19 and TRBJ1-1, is DGGITQSPKYLFRKEGQNVTLSCEQNLNHDAMYWYRQDPGQGLRLIYYSQIVNDFQKGDIAEGYSVSREKKESFPLTVTSAQKNPTAFYLCASSNDRANTEAFFGQGTRLTVV.

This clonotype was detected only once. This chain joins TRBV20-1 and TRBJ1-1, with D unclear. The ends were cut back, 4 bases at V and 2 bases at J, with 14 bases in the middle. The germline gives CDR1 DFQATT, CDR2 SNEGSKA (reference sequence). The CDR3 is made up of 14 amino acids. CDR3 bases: TGCAGTGCTACTTTAGACACTTCCAACACTGAAGCTTTCTTT. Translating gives CSATLDTSNTEAFF.